A selection of T cell receptor beta chains follows, all from one sample in a study of T cells in Graves' hyperthyroidism and ophthalmopathy. One entry per CDR3 protein results from TCRdb running MiXCR on the multiplex PCR reads. The repertoire holds some 720,000 distinct CDR3 sequences, about 17% seen once, with under 9.5% in the top ten. The sample consisted of blood. These receptor sequences come from a man in his late teens or twenties with Graves' hyperthyroidism. Both conserved end residues are part of each CDR3. D genes are given only for firm matches. Size values are once, few and many counts, or a class for expanded clones, and some rows have none.

TRBJ2-5,-,TRBV30,TRBD2,CAWGRGQEAQYF,TGTGCCTGGGGGAGGGGCCAAGAGGCCCAGTACTTC
TRBJ1-5,-,TRBV19,-,CASSNTGIRQPQHF,TGTGCCAGTAGTAACACAGGGATTAGGCAGCCCCAGCATTTT
TRBJ2-3,-,TRBV20-1,-,CSVGASPDTQYF,TGCAGTGTGGGGGCTAGCCCAGATACGCAGTATTTT
TRBJ1-1,many,TRBV12-3/TRBV12-4,-,CASSQGGPEAFF,TGTGCCAGCAGCCAAGGTGGGCCTGAAGCTTTCTTT
TRBJ2-3,-,TRBV20-1,-,CSAGSRANTDAQYF,TGCAGTGCTGGATCCCGAGCGAACACAGATGCGCAGTATTTT
TRBJ1-5,-,TRBV12-3/TRBV12-4,TRBD1,CAGSLGQGYQPQHF,TGTGCCGGCAGTCTCGGACAGGGGTATCAGCCCCAGCATTTT
TRBJ2-2,many,TRBV11-1,-,CASSLTGTGELFF,TGTGCCAGCAGCTTAACAGGGACCGGGGAGCTGTTTTTT
TRBJ2-3,-,TRBV4-2,TRBD1,CASSHWDRGSDTQYF,TGTGCCAGCAGCCACTGGGACAGGGGGTCAGATACGCAGTATTTT
TRBJ2-1,-,TRBV4-1,-,CASSQERLASDEQFF,TGCGCCAGCAGCCAAGAACGGCTAGCGAGCGATGAGCAGTTCTTC
TRBJ1-1,-,TRBV4-2,-,CASSQDSTNTEAFF,TGTGCCAGCAGCCAAGACAGTACGAACACTGAAGCTTTCTTT
TRBJ2-1,few,TRBV9,TRBD2,CASTPGGPYNEQFF,TGTGCCAGCACCCCGGGAGGTCCCTACAATGAGCAGTTCTTC
TRBJ2-1,few,TRBV11-1,-,CASSLAMREQFF,TGTGCCAGCAGCTTAGCAATGCGAGAGCAGTTCTTC
TRBJ1-2,-,TRBV29-1,-,CSVEGGEGHYGYTF,TGCAGCGTTGAAGGAGGGGAAGGGCACTATGGCTACACCTTC
TRBJ2-1,many,TRBV19,TRBD1,CASSSGQGIYNEQFF,TGTGCCAGTAGTTCAGGACAGGGGATTTACAATGAGCAGTTCTTC
TRBJ1-5,-,TRBV28,-,CASSDRRGSNQPQHF,TGTGCCAGCAGTGATCGGAGGGGTAGCAATCAGCCCCAGCATTTT